One and the same sample provided the 30 T cell receptor beta chains below, sequenced in a study of blood T cells in healthy people across ages. Alongside a J-beta primer mix, a sample-barcoded 5' primer served in a second PCR lasting about 7 to 12 cycles. TCRdb redid the calling of the 5' RACE reads with MiXCR, one entry per CDR3 protein. The sample lists some 550,000 distinct CDR3 sequences; around 48% were seen once. Sequenced: blood. The receptor source for this set is a man at least 80 years old in good health.

This chain uses TRBV9 with TRBJ2-6; D may be TRBD1 or TRBD2 (6 bases each). Germline V CDR1 and CDR2: SGDLS, YYNGEE. Trimming removed 0 bases from V and 1 base from J, with 11 bases in between. This CDR3 spans 17 amino acids. CDR3 amino acids: CASSVVGAGSGANVLTF. For the CDR3, the DNA is TGTGCCAGCAGCGTAGTGGGGGCGGGATCTGGGGCCAACGTCCTGACTTTC.

This clonotype appeared a few times. The rearrangement uses TRBV29-1 and TRBJ2-5; 7 nucleotides line up with TRBD2. Germline values: CDR1 SQVTM, CDR2 ANQGSEA. The V segment lost 1 base and the J segment 0 bases; nucleotides outside the gene matches: 2. CDR3 length equals 14 residues. CDR3 DNA sequence: TGCAGCGTTGAAGGGGCGGGAGACCAAGAGACCCAGTACTTC. It is translated as CSVEGAGDQETQYF.

This clonotype was counted between two and nine times. The rearrangement links TRBV4-3 to TRBJ2-3; no firm D call. Trimming removed 3 bases from V and 5 bases from J, with 9 bases in between. Germline V gene data show CDR1 as LGHNA and CDR2 as YSLEER. CDR3 length equals 13 residues. The DNA of the CDR3 is TGCGCCAGCAGCCAGGAAATTGGAGATACGCAGTATTTT. It specifies CASSQEIGDTQYF.

The chain couples TRBV4-2 to TRBJ2-3; 13 bases line up with TRBD2. The CDR3 has 16 amino acids. V lost 7 bases, J lost 10 bases, and 14 bases stayed unmatched. The germline V gene has CDR1 LGHNA and CDR2 YNFKEQ. CDR3 residues: CASTPDTTSGRAAQYF. DNA of the CDR3: TGTGCCAGCACTCCTGACACTACTAGCGGGAGGGCCGCGCAGTATTTT.

The chain joins TRBV9 to TRBJ2-1; 9 bases line up with TRBD2. TRBJ2-7 explains the end of the DNA better; the J call may be wrong. CDR3 length: 15 residues. The V gene's germline CDR1 is SGDLS and CDR2 YYNGEE. CDR3 amino acids: CASSVGVSGRGEQYF. CDR3 DNA: TGTGCCAGCAGCGTAGGGGTTAGCGGGAGAGGCGAGCAGTACTTC.

The chain recombines TRBV7-2 with TRBJ1-1; D is undetermined. The CDR3 spans 15 residues. V gave up 1 base and J gave up 5 bases, with 14 bases separating them. Germline V lookup: CDR1 SGHTA, CDR2 FQGNSA. In nucleotides, the CDR3 is TGTGCCAGCAGCTTAGTTCCCACCGGAGGGACTGAAGCTTTCTTT. Translating it yields CASSLVPTGGTEAFF.

This clonotype came up once. The V and J genes are TRBV20-1 and TRBJ2-7; TRBD2 aligns across 9 bases. The CDR3 sequence is 14 residues long. The germline V gene encodes CDR1 DFQATT and CDR2 SNEGSKA (reference sequence). V dropped 3 bases and J dropped 4; count of bases not matched to a gene: 7. CDR3 protein: CSASAREGPYEQYF. The CDR3 nucleotides are TGCAGTGCTAGTGCGCGGGAGGGCCCGTACGAGCAGTACTTC.

The chain employs TRBV20-1 and TRBJ2-1, with D perhaps matching TRBD2 (6 bases). V gave up 8 bases and J gave up 5 bases, with 10 bases separating them. Germline-derived CDR1 and CDR2 are DFQATT and SNEGSKA (reference sequence). The CDR3 length is 11 residues. The CDR3 nucleotides read TGCAGTTGGGGACTCGACAATGAGCAGTTCTTC. This encodes CSWGLDNEQFF.

The sample holds many counts of this clonotype. This chain connects TRBV7-9 to TRBJ2-3; no definite D call. The CDR3 covers 12 residues. The germline CDR1 and CDR2 sequences are SEHNR and FQNEAQ (reference sequence). V was shortened by 5 bases and J by 0 bases, with 3 bases between the two germline ends. The CDR3 spells CASSRSTDTQYF. The CDR3 bases are TGTGCCAGCAGCCGCAGCACAGATACGCAGTATTTT.

This clonotype was found many times. This sequence joins TRBV7-9 and TRBJ2-1; no reliable D call. The CDR3 runs 15 residues. CDR1 is SEHNR, CDR2 FQNEAQ, per germline (reference sequence). V was trimmed by 4 bases and J by 8 bases, leaving 18 bases between them. CDR3 protein: CASSSMNQPLDEQFF. CDR3 coding DNA: TGTGCCAGCAGCTCAATGAATCAACCCCTCGATGAGCAGTTCTTC.

The chain combines TRBV7-9 with TRBJ1-2, with a weak D call TRBD1 (6 bases). Germline V lookup: CDR1 SEHNR, CDR2 FQNEAQ (reference sequence). V lost 5 bases, J lost 4 bases, and 20 bases lay in between. The CDR3 totals 16 residues. The CDR3 coding sequence is TGTGCCAGCAGCCCATCCGGGGGGCCGTTAGGCTATGGCTACACCTTC. Its protein product is CASSPSGGPLGYGYTF.

This clonotype was observed a single time. V gene TRBV15 combines with J gene TRBJ1-5; perhaps TRBD1 as D (6 bases). This CDR3 region has 16 residues. Germline values: CDR1 LNHNV, CDR2 YYDKDF (reference sequence). Trimming cost V 0 bases and J 6 bases, with 15 bases left between them. CDR3 residues: CATSREGNRGSQPQHF. CDR3 DNA sequence: TGTGCCACCAGCAGAGAAGGGAATAGGGGGAGTCAGCCCCAGCATTTT.

This clonotype was recorded a few times. The V and J genes are TRBV10-3 and TRBJ2-5; TRBD1 or TRBD2 may be the D gene (5 bases each). Germline values: CDR1 ENHRY, CDR2 SYGVKD. The V end lost 8 bases, the J end lost 3 bases, and 13 bases lay between the germline ends. The CDR3 is made up of 13 amino acids. CDR3 residues: CAILRDGEETQYF. CDR3 nucleotides: TGTGCCATCCTCCGGGACGGCGAAGAGACCCAGTACTTC.

A few counts support this clonotype. The V gene is TRBV3-1, the J gene TRBJ2-1; no definite D call. The germline gives CDR1 LGHDT, CDR2 YNNKEL (reference sequence). Trimming took off 0 bases at V and 7 bases at J, with 7 bases between the two ends. This CDR3 is built from 13 residues. DNA for the CDR3: TGTGCCAGCAGCCAAGATCTCCTGAATGAGCAGTTCTTC. Translating gives CASSQDLLNEQFF.

This clonotype showed up just a few times. The chain uses TRBV2 and TRBJ1-2; D is perhaps TRBD1 (6 bases). V was cut by 5 bases and J by 3 bases, with 10 bases left in between. The CDR3 is 13 residues long. From germline, CDR1 is SNHLY and CDR2 FYNNEI. The CDR3 coding sequence is TGTGCCAGCAGTTGGGACACAGACTATGGCTACACCTTC. It yields the protein CASSWDTDYGYTF.

The chain couples TRBV29-1 to TRBJ2-7; D call uncertain. V was trimmed by 4 bases and J by 2 bases, leaving 6 bases between them. The CDR3 totals 11 residues. The V gene's germline CDR1 is SQVTM and CDR2 ANQGSEA. CDR3 nucleotide sequence: TGCAGCGTTGGCAGAGCCTACGAGCAGTACTTC. Protein product: CSVGRAYEQYF.

The rearrangement links TRBV6-5 to TRBJ1-1, with TRBD1 matching over 9 bases. Germline V gene lookup returns CDR1 MNHEY and CDR2 SVGAGI. There are 13 residues in the CDR3. V lost 5 bases, J lost 7 bases, and 5 bases stayed unmatched. CDR3 in DNA: TGTGCCAGCAGTCACAGGGGGCAAGGTGAAGCTTTCTTT. The encoded protein is CASSHRGQGEAFF.

This chain links TRBV4-3 with TRBJ2-3, with TRBD2 matching 11 bases. The CDR3 contains 17 residues. With 4 bases clipped from V and 2 bases from J, the junction kept 8 bases outside the gene matches. The V gene's germline CDR1 is LGHNA and CDR2 YSLEER. CDR3 bases: TGCGCCAGCAGCCCATCTCCTAGCGGGAGGTTCACAGATACGCAGTATTTT. Protein: CASSPSPSGRFTDTQYF.

As for this clonotype: A junction end diverges from the germline sequence, so it may reflect a read error. J is TRBJ2-3 and V is TRBV12-3 or TRBV12-4, with no clear D. CDR3 size: 11 residues. As DNA, the CDR3 is TGTGCCAGCGGCCTCACAGATATGCAGTATTTT. Residues: CASGLTDMQYF.

The chain couples TRBV11-2 to TRBJ1-1, with D tentatively TRBD1 (5 bases). The CDR3 is 15 amino acids. Deletions cut 5 bases from V and 4 bases from J, with 17 bases between. Germline V gene lookup returns CDR1 SGHAT and CDR2 FQNNGV. CDR3 bases: TGTGCCAGCAGCCGCAGCCAGGGCCAGAGCACTGAAGCTTTCTTT. Amino acids: CASSRSQGQSTEAFF.

The chain is built from TRBV12-3 or TRBV12-4 and TRBJ1-2; a possible D gene is TRBD1 (5 bases). V lost 5 bases, J lost 8 bases, and 12 bases lay in between. The CDR3 extends over 12 amino acids. The CDR3 loop reads CASSRGGRGYTF. Here the CDR3 DNA reads TGTGCCAGCAGTCGCGGGGGTCGGGGCTACACCTTC.

This clonotype was counted between two and nine times. The chain combines TRBV15 with TRBJ2-1, with TRBD1 matching over 8 bases. There are 17 residues in the CDR3. The junction had 8 bases not matched to a gene; V was cut back by 1 base and J by 3 bases. Looked up from germline, CDR1 is LNHNV and CDR2 is YYDKDF (reference sequence). The CDR3 DNA reads TGTGCCACCAGCAGAGGAGTAAGACAGGGGATCTACAATGAGCAGTTCTTC. Translating it yields CATSRGVRQGIYNEQFF.

The rearrangement joins TRBV20-1 to TRBJ1-1; no reliable D call. The germline CDR1 and CDR2 sequences are DFQATT and SNEGSKA (reference sequence). V gave up 5 bases and J gave up 4 bases, with 14 bases separating them. The CDR3 length is 13 residues. The CDR3 bases are TGCAGTGCTCCGTTTGCGGCCAGCACTGAAGCTTTCTTT. This codes for CSAPFAASTEAFF.

The CDR3 DNA reads as TGTGCCACCAGCAGAGACCTGACTAGCGGGAGGGCAAGTGAGCAGTTCTTC. It is translated as CATSRDLTSGRASEQFF. This sequence joins TRBV15 and TRBJ2-1, with 14 bases identical to TRBD2. The CDR3 extends over 17 amino acids. Germline CDR1 and CDR2: LNHNV and YYDKDF (reference sequence). Unmatched junction bases numbered 7, after V lost 0 bases and J lost 9 bases.

The chain links TRBV7-2 to TRBJ2-1; D gene ambiguous. Trimming removed 2 bases at V and 5 bases at J, with 13 bases between. The length of the CDR3 is 15 residues. Per germline, CDR1 SGHTA and CDR2 FQGNSA. The CDR3 loop is CASSLQSYDHNEQFF. Written as DNA, the CDR3 is TGTGCCAGCAGCTTACAGTCCTACGATCACAATGAGCAGTTCTTC.

This clonotype is a singleton in its sample. This rearrangement joins TRBV7-2 to TRBJ2-1; the D gene is possibly TRBD1 (6 bases). The end of the DNA fits TRBJ2-7 better, so the J call may be wrong. CDR1 is SGHTA and CDR2 is FQGNSA in the germline V gene. The CDR3 runs 15 residues. CDR3 sequence: CASSPDRSPYNEQYF. The DNA for the CDR3 is TGTGCCAGCAGCCCCGACAGGAGCCCCTACAATGAGCAGTACTTC.

The chain couples TRBV7-2 to TRBJ1-1; D may be TRBD1 (5 bases). CDR3 length: 15 amino acids. V lost 1 base and J lost 11, with 20 bases in between. Germline CDR1 SGHTA, CDR2 FQGNSA. CDR3 in amino acids: CASSLDTGTPVLAFF. The CDR3 nucleotides read TGTGCCAGCAGCTTAGATACCGGGACTCCTGTCTTGGCTTTCTTT.

This clonotype was recorded at least ten times. The rearrangement joins TRBV6-6 to TRBJ1-2; the D gene is possibly TRBD1 (5 bases). V was clipped by 0 bases and J by 8 bases, with 10 bases between them. The germline gives CDR1 MNHNY, CDR2 SVGAGI (reference sequence). The CDR3 covers 13 residues. CDR3 region: CASSYSGDGGYTF. In nucleotides, the CDR3 is TGTGCCAGCAGTTACTCGGGGGATGGAGGCTACACCTTC.

V is TRBV7-9 and J is TRBJ2-7; D possibly uses TRBD1 or TRBD2 (5 bases each). Germline assignment: CDR1 SEHNR and CDR2 FQNEAQ (reference sequence). Trimming took off 4 bases at V and 3 bases at J, with 10 bases between the two ends. This CDR3 spans 13 amino acids. In DNA form, the CDR3 reads TGTGCCAGCAGCTCGGGACGGATCTACGAGCAGTACTTC. This sequence encodes CASSSGRIYEQYF.

This rearrangement joins TRBV7-2 to TRBJ2-3; TRBD1 matches 8 bases. Losses at the gene ends were 4 bases for V and 5 bases for J; bases not matched to a gene: 8. CDR3 length equals 15 residues. Germline CDR1 reads SGHTA; CDR2 reads FQGNSA. The CDR3 sequence: CASSSRTGFRDTQYF. In nucleotides, the CDR3 is TGTGCCAGCAGCTCTCGGACAGGGTTCAGAGATACGCAGTATTTT.